A selection of T cell receptor beta chains follows, all from one sample in a study of blood T cell repertoires in COVID-19. Measured with immunoSEQ multiplex PCR; TCRdb has only the in-frame clones, and not every one. This table has approximately 210,000 clones, around four fifths appearing once. Material: peripheral blood. The receptors originated from a man aged 45-65 years with active or convalescent COVID-19. Both conserved end residues are part of each CDR3. D genes are given only for firm matches. Clone size, where shown, is once, few, many, or a class for clones that have expanded.

J,V,size,D,CDR3,DNA
TRBJ2-4,TRBV30,.,.,CAWSAYVDIQYF,TGTGCCTGGAGTGCCTACGTGGACATTCAGTACTTC
TRBJ2-1,TRBV19,once,.,CASSPFSGTNAGDNEQFF,TGTGCCAGTAGTCCCTTCTCCGGGACTAATGCAGGGGACAATGAGCAGTTCTTC
TRBJ2-1,TRBV28,.,TRBD2,CASSFVAGVGFF,TGTGCCAGCAGTTTTGTGGCGGGAGTTGGGTTCTTC
TRBJ1-2,TRBV11-2,.,.,CASSSDSANYGYTF,TGTGCCAGCAGCTCGGACAGTGCTAACTATGGCTACACCTTC
TRBJ1-6,TRBV5-6,once,.,CASSLVGGGNSPLHF,TGTGCCAGCAGCTTGGTGGGGGGAGGCAATTCACCCCTCCACTTT
TRBJ2-3,TRBV6-2/TRBV6-3,.,TRBD2,CASSYSVLAGITDTQYF,TGTGCCAGCAGTTACTCGGTTCTAGCGGGAATCACAGATACGCAGTATTTT
TRBJ2-7,TRBV29-1,.,TRBD1,CSVEQGQQYF,TGCAGCGTAGAACAGGGGCAGCAGTACTTC
TRBJ1-3,TRBV2,.,TRBD1,CATDRGFSGNTIYF,TGTGCCACGGACAGGGGATTTTCTGGAAACACCATATATTTT
TRBJ2-1,TRBV7-3,.,.,CASSLAVGSSYNEQFF,TGTGCCAGCAGCTTAGCAGTGGGGAGCTCCTACAATGAGCAGTTCTTC
TRBJ2-6,TRBV9,.,TRBD1,CASSVWGQGPGANVLTF,TGTGCCAGCAGCGTATGGGGACAGGGACCCGGGGCCAACGTCCTGACTTTC